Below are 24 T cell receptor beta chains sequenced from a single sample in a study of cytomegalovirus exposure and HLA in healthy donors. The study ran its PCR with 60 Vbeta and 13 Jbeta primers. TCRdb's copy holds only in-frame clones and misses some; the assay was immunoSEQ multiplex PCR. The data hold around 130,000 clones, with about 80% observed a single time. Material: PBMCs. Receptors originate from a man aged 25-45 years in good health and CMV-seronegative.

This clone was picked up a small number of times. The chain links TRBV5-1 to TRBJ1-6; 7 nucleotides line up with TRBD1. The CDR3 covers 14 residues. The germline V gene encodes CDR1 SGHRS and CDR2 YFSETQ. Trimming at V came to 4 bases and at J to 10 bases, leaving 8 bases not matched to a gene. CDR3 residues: CASSPGTAESPLHF. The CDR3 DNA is TGCGCCAGCAGCCCGGGGACAGCGGAATCACCCCTCCACTTT.

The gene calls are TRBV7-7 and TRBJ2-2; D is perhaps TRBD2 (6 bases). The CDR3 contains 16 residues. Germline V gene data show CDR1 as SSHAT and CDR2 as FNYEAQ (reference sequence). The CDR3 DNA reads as TGTGCTAGCGCCGCGGGGCGAGGAGGTGACACCGGGGAGCTGTTTTTT. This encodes CASAAGRGGDTGELFF.

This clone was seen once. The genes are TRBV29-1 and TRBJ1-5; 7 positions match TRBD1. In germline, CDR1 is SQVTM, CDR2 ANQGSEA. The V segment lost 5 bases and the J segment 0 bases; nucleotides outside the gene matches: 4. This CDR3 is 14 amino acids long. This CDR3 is CSVSGQDSNQPQHF. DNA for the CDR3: TGCAGCGTTTCTGGACAGGATAGCAATCAGCCCCAGCATTTT. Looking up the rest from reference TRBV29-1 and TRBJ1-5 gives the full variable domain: SAVISQKPSRDICQRGTSLTIQCQVDSQVTMMFWYRQQPGQSLTLIATANQGSEATYESGFVIDKFPISRPNLTFSTLTVSNMSPEDSSIYLCSVSGQDSNQPQHFGDGTRLSIL.

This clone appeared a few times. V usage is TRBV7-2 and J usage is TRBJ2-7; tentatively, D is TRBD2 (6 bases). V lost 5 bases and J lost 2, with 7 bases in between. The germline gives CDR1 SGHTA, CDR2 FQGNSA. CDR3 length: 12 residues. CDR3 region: CASSAGTYEQYF. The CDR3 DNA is TGTGCCAGCAGCGCGGGAACCTACGAGCAGTACTTC.

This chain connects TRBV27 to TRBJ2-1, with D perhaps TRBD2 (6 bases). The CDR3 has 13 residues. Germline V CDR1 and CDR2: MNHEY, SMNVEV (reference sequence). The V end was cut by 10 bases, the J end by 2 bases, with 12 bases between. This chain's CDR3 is CATGADTYNEQFF. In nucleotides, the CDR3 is TGTGCCACGGGAGCGGATACCTACAATGAGCAGTTCTTC.

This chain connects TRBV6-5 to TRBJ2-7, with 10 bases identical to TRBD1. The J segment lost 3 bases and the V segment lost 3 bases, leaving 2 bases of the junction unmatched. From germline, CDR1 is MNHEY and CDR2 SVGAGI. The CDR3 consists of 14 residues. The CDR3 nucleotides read TGTGCCAGCAGTTATGGGACAGGGGTCTACGAGCAGTACTTC. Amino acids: CASSYGTGVYEQYF.

The CDR3 spells CASSPRDAEGYEQYF. The CDR3 DNA sequence: TGTGCCAGCAGTCCCAGGGACGCGGAGGGCTACGAGCAGTACTTC. The V call is TRBV6-1, the J call TRBJ2-7; D may be TRBD2 (6 bases). The CDR3 covers 15 residues. With 5 bases removed from V and 3 bases from J, the gap between germline ends came to 17 bases. Germline-derived CDR1 and CDR2 are MNHNS and SASEGT.

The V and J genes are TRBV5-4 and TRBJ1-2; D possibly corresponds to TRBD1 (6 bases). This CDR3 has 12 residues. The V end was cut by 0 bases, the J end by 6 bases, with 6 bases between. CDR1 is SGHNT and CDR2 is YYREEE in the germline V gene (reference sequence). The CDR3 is CASSLAGDGYTF. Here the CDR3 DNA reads TGTGCCAGCAGCTTGGCAGGGGATGGCTACACCTTC.

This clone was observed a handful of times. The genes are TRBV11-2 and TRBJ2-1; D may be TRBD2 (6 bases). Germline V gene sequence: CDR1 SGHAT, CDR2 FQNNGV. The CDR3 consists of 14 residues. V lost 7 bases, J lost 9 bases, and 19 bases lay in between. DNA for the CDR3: TGTGCCAGCACCCAATCAAGGCTAGCGCCTGAGCAGTTCTTC. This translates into CASTQSRLAPEQFF.

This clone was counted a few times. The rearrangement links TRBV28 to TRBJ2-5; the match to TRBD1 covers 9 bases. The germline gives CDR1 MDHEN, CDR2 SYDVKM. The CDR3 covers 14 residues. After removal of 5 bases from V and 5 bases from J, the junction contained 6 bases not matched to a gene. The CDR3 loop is CASSPGQGAETQYF. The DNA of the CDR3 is TGTGCCAGCAGTCCGGGACAGGGTGCCGAGACCCAGTACTTC.

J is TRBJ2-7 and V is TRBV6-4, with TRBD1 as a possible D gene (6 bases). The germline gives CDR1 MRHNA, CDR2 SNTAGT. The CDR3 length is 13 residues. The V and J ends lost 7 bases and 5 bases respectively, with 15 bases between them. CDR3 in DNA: TGTGCCAGCAACAGGGACCGTTGGCACGAGCAGTACTTC. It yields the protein CASNRDRWHEQYF.

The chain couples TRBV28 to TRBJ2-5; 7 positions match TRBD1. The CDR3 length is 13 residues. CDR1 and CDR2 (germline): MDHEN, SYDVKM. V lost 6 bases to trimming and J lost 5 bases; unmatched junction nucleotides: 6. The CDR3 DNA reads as TGTGCCAGCAGCCGAGACAGGGAGGAGACCCAGTACTTC. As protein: CASSRDREETQYF.

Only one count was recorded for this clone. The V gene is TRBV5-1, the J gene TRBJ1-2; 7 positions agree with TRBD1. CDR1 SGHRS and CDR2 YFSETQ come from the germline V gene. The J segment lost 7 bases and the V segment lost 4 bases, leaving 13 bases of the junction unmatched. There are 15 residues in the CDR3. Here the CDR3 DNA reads TGCGCCAGCAGCGGGGATAGTGGCCCAGGGGGTGGCTACACCTTC. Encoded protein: CASSGDSGPGGGYTF.

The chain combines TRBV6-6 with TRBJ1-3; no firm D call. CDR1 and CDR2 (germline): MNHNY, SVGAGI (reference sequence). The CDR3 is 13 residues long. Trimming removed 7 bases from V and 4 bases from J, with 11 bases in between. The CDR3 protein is CASTRMGGNTIYF. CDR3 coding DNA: TGTGCCAGCACCCGGATGGGCGGAAACACCATATATTTT.

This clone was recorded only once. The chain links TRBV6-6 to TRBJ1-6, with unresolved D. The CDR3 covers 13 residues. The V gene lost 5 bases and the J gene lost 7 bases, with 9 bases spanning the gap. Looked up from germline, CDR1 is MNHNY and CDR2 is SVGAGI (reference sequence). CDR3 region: CASSPPRNSPLHF. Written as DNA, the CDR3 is TGTGCCAGCAGTCCGCCACGGAATTCACCCCTCCACTTT.

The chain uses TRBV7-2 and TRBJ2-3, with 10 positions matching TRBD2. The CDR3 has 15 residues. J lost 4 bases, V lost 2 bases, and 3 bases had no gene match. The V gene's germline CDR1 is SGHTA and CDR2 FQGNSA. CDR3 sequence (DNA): TGTGCCAGCAGCTTAAGCGGGAGGGGGGCAGATACGCAGTATTTT. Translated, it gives CASSLSGRGADTQYF.

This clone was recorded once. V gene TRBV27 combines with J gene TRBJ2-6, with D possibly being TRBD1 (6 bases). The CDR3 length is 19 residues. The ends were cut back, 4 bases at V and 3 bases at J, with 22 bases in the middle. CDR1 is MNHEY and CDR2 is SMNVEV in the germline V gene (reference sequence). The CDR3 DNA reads TGTGCCAGCAGTTCCCCCTCGGGGCGGACAGTAGATGGGGCCAACGTCCTGACTTTC. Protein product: CASSSPSGRTVDGANVLTF.

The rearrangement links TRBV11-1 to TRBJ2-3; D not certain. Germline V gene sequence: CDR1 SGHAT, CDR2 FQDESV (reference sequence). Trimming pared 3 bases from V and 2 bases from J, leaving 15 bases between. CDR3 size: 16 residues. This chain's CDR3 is CASSLSATSVTDTQYF. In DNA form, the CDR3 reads TGTGCCAGCAGCTTGTCCGCCACCAGTGTCACAGATACGCAGTATTTT. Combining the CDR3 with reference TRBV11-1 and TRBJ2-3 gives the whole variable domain EAEVAQSPRYKITEKSQAVAFWCDPISGHATLYWYRQILGQGPELLVQFQDESVVDDSQLPKDRFSAERLKGVDSTLKIQPAELGDSAMYLCASSLSATSVTDTQYFGPGTRLTVL.

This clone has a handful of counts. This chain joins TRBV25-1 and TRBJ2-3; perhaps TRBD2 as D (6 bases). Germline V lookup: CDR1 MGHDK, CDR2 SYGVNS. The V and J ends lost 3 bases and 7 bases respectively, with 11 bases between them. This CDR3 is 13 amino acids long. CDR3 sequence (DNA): TGTGCCAGCAGTGAGGAGGGGCCGAATACGCAGTATTTT. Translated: CASSEEGPNTQYF.

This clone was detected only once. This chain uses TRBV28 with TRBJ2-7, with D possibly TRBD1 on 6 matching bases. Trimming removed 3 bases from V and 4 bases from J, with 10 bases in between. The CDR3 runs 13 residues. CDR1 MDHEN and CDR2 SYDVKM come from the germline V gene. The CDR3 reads CASSLTGRYEQYF. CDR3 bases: TGTGCCAGCAGTTTGACAGGACGATACGAGCAGTACTTC.

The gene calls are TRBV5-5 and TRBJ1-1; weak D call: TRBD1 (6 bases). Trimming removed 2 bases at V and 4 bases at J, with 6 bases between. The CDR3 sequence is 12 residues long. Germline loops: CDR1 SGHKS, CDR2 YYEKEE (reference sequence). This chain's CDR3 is CASSFRGTEAFF. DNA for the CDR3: TGTGCCAGCAGCTTCAGGGGCACTGAAGCTTTCTTT.

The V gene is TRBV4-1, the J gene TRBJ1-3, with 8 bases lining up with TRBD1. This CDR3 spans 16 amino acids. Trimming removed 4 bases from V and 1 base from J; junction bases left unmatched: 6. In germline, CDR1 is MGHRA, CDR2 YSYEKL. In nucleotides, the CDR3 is TGCGCCAGCAGCCTTACTGACAGGGGATCTGGAAACACCATATATTTT. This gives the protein CASSLTDRGSGNTIYF.

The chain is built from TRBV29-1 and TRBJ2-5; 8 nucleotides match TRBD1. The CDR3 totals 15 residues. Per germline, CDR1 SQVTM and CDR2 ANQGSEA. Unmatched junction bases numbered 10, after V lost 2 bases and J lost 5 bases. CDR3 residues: CSVENSAGGYETQYF. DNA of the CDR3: TGCAGCGTTGAAAACTCTGCAGGGGGCTATGAGACCCAGTACTTC.

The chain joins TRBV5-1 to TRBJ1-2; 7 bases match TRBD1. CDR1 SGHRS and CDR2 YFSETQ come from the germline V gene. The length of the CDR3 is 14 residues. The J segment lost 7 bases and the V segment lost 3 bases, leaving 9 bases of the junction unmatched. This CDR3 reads CASSSTGVTPGYTF. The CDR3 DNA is TGCGCCAGCAGCTCAACAGGGGTCACCCCTGGCTACACCTTC.